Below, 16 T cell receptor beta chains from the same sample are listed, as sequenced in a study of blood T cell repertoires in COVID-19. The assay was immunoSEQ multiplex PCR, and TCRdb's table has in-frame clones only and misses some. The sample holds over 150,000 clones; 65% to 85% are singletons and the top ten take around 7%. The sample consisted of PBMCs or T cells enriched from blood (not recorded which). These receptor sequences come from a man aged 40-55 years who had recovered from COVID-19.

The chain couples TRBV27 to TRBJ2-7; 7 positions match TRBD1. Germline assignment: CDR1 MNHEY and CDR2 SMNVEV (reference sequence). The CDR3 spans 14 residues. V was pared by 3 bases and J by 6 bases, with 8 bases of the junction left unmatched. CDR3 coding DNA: TGTGCCAGCAGTTTTACGGACAGGCCCGGCGAGCAGTACTTC. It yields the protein CASSFTDRPGEQYF.

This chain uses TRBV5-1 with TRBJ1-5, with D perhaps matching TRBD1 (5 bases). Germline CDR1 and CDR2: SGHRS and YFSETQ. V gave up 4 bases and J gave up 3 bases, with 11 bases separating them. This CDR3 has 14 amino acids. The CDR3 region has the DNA TGCGCCAGCAGCCCGGGACTCGACAATCAGCCCCAGCATTTT. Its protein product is CASSPGLDNQPQHF.

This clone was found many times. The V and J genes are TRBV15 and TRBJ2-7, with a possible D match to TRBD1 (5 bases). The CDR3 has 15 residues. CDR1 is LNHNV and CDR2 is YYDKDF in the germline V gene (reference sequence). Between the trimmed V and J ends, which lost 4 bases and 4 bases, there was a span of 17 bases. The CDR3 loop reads CATSKRPLTDYEQYF. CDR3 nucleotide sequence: TGTGCCACCAGCAAAAGACCATTGACAGATTACGAGCAGTACTTC.

As DNA, the CDR3 is TGTGCCAGCACCCATAAGGGGGGACAGCCAGGGCGCGGCTACACCTTC. Translation gives CASTHKGGQPGRGYTF. V usage is TRBV6-6 and J usage is TRBJ1-2, with 7 bases fitting TRBD1. Germline V lookup: CDR1 MNHNY, CDR2 SVGAGI (reference sequence). V dropped 7 bases and J dropped 8; count of bases not matched to a gene: 19. The CDR3 sequence is 16 residues long.

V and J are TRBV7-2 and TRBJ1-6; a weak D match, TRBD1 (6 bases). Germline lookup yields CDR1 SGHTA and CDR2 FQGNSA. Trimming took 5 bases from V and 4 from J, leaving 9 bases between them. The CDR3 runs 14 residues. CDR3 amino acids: CASSEQGYNSPLHF. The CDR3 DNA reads TGTGCCAGCAGCGAACAGGGTTATAATTCACCCCTCCACTTT.

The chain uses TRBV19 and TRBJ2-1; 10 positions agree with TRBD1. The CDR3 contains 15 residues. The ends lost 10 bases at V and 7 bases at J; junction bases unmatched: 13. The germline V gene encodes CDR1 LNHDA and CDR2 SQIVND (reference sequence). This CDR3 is CATESRDRGANEQFF. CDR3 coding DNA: TGTGCCACCGAATCCCGGGACAGGGGTGCGAATGAGCAGTTCTTC. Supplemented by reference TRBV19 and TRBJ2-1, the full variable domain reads DGGITQSPKYLFRKEGQNVTLSCEQNLNHDAMYWYRQDPGQGLRLIYYSQIVNDFQKGDIAEGYSVSREKKESFPLTVTSAQKNPTAFYLCATESRDRGANEQFFGPGTRLTVL.

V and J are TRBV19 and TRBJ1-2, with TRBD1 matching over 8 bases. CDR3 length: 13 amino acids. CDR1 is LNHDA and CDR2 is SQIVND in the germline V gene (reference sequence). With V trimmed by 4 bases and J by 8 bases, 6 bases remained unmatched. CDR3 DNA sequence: TGTGCCAGTAGTACACGACAGGGGCGAGGCTACACCTTC. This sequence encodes CASSTRQGRGYTF.

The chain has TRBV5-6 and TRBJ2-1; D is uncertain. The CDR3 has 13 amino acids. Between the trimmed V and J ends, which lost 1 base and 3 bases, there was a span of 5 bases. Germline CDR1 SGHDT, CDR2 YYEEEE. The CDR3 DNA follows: TGTGCCAGCAGCTTGCCCAGCTACAATGAGCAGTTCTTC. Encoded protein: CASSLPSYNEQFF.

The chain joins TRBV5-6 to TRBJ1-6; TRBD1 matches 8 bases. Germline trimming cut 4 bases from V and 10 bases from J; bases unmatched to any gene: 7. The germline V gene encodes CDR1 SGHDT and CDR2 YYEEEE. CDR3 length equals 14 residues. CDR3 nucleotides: TGTGCCAGCAGCCGCGACAGGGGAGGATCACCCCTCCACTTT. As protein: CASSRDRGGSPLHF.

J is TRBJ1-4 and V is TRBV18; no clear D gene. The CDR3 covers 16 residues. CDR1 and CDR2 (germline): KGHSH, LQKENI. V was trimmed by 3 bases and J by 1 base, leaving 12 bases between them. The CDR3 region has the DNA TGTGCCAGCTCACCGGGCGGGCCCGAAACTAATGAAAAACTGTTTTTT. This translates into CASSPGGPETNEKLFF.

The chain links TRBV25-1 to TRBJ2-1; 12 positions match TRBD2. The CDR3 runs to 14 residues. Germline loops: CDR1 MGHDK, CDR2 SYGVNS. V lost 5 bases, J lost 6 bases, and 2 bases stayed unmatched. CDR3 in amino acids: CASSKLAGGNEQFF. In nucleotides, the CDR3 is TGTGCCAGCAGTAAACTAGCGGGGGGCAATGAGCAGTTCTTC.

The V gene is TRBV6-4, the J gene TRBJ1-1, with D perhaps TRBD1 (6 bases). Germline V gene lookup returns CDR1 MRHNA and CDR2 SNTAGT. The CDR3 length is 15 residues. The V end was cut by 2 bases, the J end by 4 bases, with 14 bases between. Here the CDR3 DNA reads TGTGCCAGCAGTGACGGGGGCGAGGGTTTCACTGAAGCTTTCTTT. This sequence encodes CASSDGGEGFTEAFF.

The CDR3, as DNA: TGTGCCACCAGTGATTTCCTCCGGGACAGGTTCTCTGGAAACACCATATATTTT. It is translated as CATSDFLRDRFSGNTIYF. V is TRBV24-1 and J is TRBJ1-3; TRBD1 agrees at 8 bases. The germline V gene encodes CDR1 KGHDR and CDR2 SFDVKD. The CDR3 runs 18 residues. V gave up 1 base and J gave up 0 bases; unmatched junction bases: 7.

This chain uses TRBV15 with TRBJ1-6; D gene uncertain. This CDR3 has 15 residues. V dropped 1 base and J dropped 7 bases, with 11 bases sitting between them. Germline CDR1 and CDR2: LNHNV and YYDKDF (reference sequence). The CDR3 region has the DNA TGTGCCACCAGCAGAGTTCGCCAGGAAAATTCACCCCTCCACTTT. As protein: CATSRVRQENSPLHF.

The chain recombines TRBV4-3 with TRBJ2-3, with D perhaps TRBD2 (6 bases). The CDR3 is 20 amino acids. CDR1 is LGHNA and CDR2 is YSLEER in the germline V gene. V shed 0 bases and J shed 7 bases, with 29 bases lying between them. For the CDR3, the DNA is TGCGCCAGCAGCCAAGAGGTCACCCGTAGTCTGACGGGAGATCTTAATACGCAGTATTTT. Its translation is CASSQEVTRSLTGDLNTQYF.

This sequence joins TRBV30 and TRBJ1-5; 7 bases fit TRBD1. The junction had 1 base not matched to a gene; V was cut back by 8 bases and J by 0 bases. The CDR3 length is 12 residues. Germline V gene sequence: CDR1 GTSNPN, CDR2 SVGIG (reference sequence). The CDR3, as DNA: TGTGCCGGGACAGATAGCAATCAGCCCCAGCATTTT. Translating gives CAGTDSNQPQHF.